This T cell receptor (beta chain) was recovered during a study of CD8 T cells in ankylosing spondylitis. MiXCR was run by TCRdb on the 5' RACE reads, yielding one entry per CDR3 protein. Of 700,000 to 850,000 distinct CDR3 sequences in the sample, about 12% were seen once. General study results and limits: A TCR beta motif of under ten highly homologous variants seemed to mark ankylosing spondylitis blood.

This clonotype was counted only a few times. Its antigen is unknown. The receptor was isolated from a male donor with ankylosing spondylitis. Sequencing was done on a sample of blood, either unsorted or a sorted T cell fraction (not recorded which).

DNA of the CDR3: TGTGCCATCAAGCTCGAGCGGGGGGCCACAGATACGCAGTATTTT. Its translation is CAIKLERGATDTQYF. V and J are TRBV10-3 and TRBJ2-3, with 9 bases identical to TRBD2. Germline loops: CDR1 ENHRY, CDR2 SYGVKD. This CDR3 spans 15 amino acids. J was trimmed by 2 bases and V by 7 bases; bases with no gene match: 7.